Each of the 12 T cell receptor beta chains below was sequenced from the same sample in a study of T cells of healthy individuals. One entry per CDR3 protein results from TCRdb running MiXCR on the 5' RACE reads. This sample has approximately 58,000 distinct CDR3 sequences; roughly 14% occur once, and the top ten carry around 15%. The receptor set was obtained from a human donor in good health.

This clonotype showed up many times. The chain combines TRBV4-3 with TRBJ2-3; D possibly corresponds to TRBD2 (5 bases). This CDR3 comprises 13 residues. Germline CDR1 is LGHNA and CDR2 is YSLEER. The V end was cut by 4 bases, the J end by 4 bases, with 9 bases between. The CDR3 DNA sequence: TGCGCCAGCAGCCGGGAGAAAGCAGATACGCAGTATTTT. This encodes CASSREKADTQYF.

This clonotype has more than one count but fewer than ten. The chain combines TRBV7-2 with TRBJ1-1; TRBD1 matches at 7 bases. CDR1 SGHTA and CDR2 FQGNSA come from the germline V gene. The ends lost 3 bases at V and 5 bases at J; junction bases unmatched: 6. This CDR3 contains 14 residues. The CDR3 DNA reads TGTGCCAGCAGCTTGTACAGGGGACGGACTGAAGCTTTCTTT. Protein sequence: CASSLYRGRTEAFF.

This clonotype was seen ten or more times. The J gene is TRBJ2-6, the V gene TRBV7-2; D is possibly TRBD1 (6 bases). CDR3 length equals 16 residues. Germline values: CDR1 SGHTA, CDR2 FQGNSA. V was clipped by 4 bases and J by 1 base, with 11 bases between them. The CDR3 reads CASSWAGDSGANVLTF. DNA of the CDR3: TGTGCCAGCAGCTGGGCAGGGGATTCTGGGGCCAACGTCCTGACTTTC. Drawing the rest from reference TRBV7-2 and TRBJ2-6, the complete variable domain is GAGVSQSPSNKVTEKGKDVELRCDPISGHTALYWYRQSLGQGLEFLIYFQGNSAPDKSGLPSDRFSAERTGGSVSTLTIQRTQQEDSAVYLCASSWAGDSGANVLTFGAGSRLTVL.

Ten or more counts support this clonotype. The chain couples TRBV3-1 to TRBJ2-1; TRBD2 might be the D (6 bases). Trimming stripped 4 bases from V and 1 base from J, with 20 bases between. The CDR3 spans 18 residues. CDR1 and CDR2 (germline): LGHDT, YNNKEL (reference sequence). As DNA, the CDR3 is TGTGCCAGCAGCCTGCGGGACCCCGTTGAGGGTTCCTACAATGAGCAGTTCTTC. Translated: CASSLRDPVEGSYNEQFF.

This clonotype was seen at least ten times. The chain uses TRBV18 and TRBJ2-3, with 15 bases aligning to TRBD2. The CDR3 loop spans 17 amino acids. With 3 bases clipped from V and 4 bases from J, the junction kept 5 bases outside the gene matches. CDR1 and CDR2 (germline): KGHSH, LQKENI. CDR3 DNA sequence: TGTGCCAGCTCACCCGGACTAGCGGGAGGGTCTGCAGATACGCAGTATTTT. It yields the protein CASSPGLAGGSADTQYF.

This rearrangement joins TRBV5-6 to TRBJ2-4; the D gene is possibly TRBD1 (5 bases). V was cut by 4 bases and J by 6 bases, with 17 bases left in between. This CDR3 comprises 15 residues. Germline CDR1 and CDR2: SGHDT and YYEEEE. CDR3 in DNA: TGTGCCAGCAGCGTCGGACATGTCGATTTAAACATTCAGTACTTC. Translating gives CASSVGHVDLNIQYF.

This clonotype was counted a few times. The J gene is TRBJ1-2, the V gene TRBV7-3; 9 bases are a match to TRBD1. This CDR3 is built from 13 residues. With V trimmed by 5 bases and J by 4 bases, 2 bases remained unmatched. Germline V lookup: CDR1 SGHTA, CDR2 FQGTGA. The CDR3 loop reads CASSQTGGYGYTF. CDR3 DNA: TGTGCCAGCAGCCAGACAGGGGGCTATGGCTACACCTTC.

The table lists this clonotype with many counts. The chain is built from TRBV7-2 and TRBJ2-3; 8 bases match TRBD2. CDR1 SGHTA and CDR2 FQGNSA come from the germline V gene. CDR3 length: 16 amino acids. Trimming at V came to 5 bases and at J to 8 bases, leaving 15 bases not matched to a gene. The chain's CDR3 is CASSPSGGGLGGTQYF. Written as DNA, the CDR3 is TGTGCCAGCAGCCCAAGCGGAGGGGGACTAGGGGGTACGCAGTATTTT.

CDR3 nucleotide sequence: TGCAGTGCTGGCCCCCTAGCGGGGGGGCCAAAGCAGTATTTT. It encodes CSAGPLAGGPKQYF. This chain links TRBV20-1 with TRBJ2-3; 12 positions agree with TRBD2. In germline, CDR1 is DFQATT, CDR2 SNEGSKA (reference sequence). V shed 5 bases and J 11 bases; nucleotides not matched to a gene: 11. There are 14 residues in the CDR3.

The V and J genes are TRBV4-3 and TRBJ2-5; 7 nucleotides line up with TRBD1. The CDR3 runs 16 residues. J gave up 2 bases and V 1 base, and 7 bases lay outside the gene matches. CDR1 is LGHNA and CDR2 is YSLEER in the germline V gene. The CDR3 DNA follows: TGCGCCAGCAGCCAAGTTAGGACAGGAACGCAAGAGACCCAGTACTTC. The encoded protein is CASSQVRTGTQETQYF.

The chain links TRBV7-9 to TRBJ2-7; D is ambiguous. Trimming removed 6 bases from V and 6 bases from J, with 12 bases in between. The germline CDR1 and CDR2 sequences are SEHNR and FQNEAQ (reference sequence). This CDR3 has 12 residues. The CDR3 here is CASSMPTAEQYF. Here the CDR3 DNA reads TGTGCCAGCAGTATGCCGACTGCCGAGCAGTACTTC.

Only a few counts were recorded for this clonotype. The DNA for the CDR3 is TGTGCCAGCAGCTCAGGCCCCCGGAGGCCTGAAGCTTTCTTT. Protein: CASSSGPRRPEAFF. The chain has TRBV7-9 and TRBJ1-1; D is unclear. CDR1 and CDR2 from the germline V gene are SEHNR and FQNEAQ (reference sequence). The CDR3 consists of 14 residues. V was trimmed by 4 bases and J by 6 bases, leaving 15 bases between them.